These 14 T cell receptor beta chains were sequenced from one sample in a study of hypomethylating agent response in myelodysplastic syndrome. The assay was immunoSEQ multiplex PCR, and TCRdb's table has in-frame clones only and misses some. This sample has about 6,000 clones, with about 80% found just once. The specimen was bone marrow, collected before or after starting hypomethylating agent treatment for myelodysplastic syndrome (not recorded which). These receptors originate from a human donor with myelodysplastic syndrome.

The chain couples TRBV28 to TRBJ2-7; 7 nucleotides match TRBD1. Germline V gene data show CDR1 as MDHEN and CDR2 as SYDVKM. The ends lost 7 bases at V and 4 bases at J; junction bases unmatched: 10. The CDR3 is 14 residues long. The CDR3 loop reads CASNPGGQAYEQYF. The DNA for the CDR3 is TGTGCCAGCAACCCCGGCGGACAGGCGTACGAGCAGTACTTC.

The gene calls are TRBV30 and TRBJ1-5; D is perhaps TRBD1 (6 bases). Germline CDR1 GTSNPN, CDR2 SVGIG (reference sequence). The CDR3 consists of 12 residues. The V end was cut by 2 bases, the J end by 9 bases, with 11 bases between. CDR3 in amino acids: CAWSRGKGPQHF. The CDR3, as DNA: TGTGCCTGGAGTAGGGGGAAGGGGCCCCAGCATTTT.

The J gene is TRBJ1-4, the V gene TRBV6-5; D gene unclear. Deletions cut 4 bases from V and 10 bases from J, with 16 bases between. The germline V gene has CDR1 MNHEY and CDR2 SVGAGI. The CDR3 totals 14 residues. The CDR3 DNA sequence: TGTGCCAGCAGTTCCGTATTTGCGGGCGGAAAACTGTTTTTT. Translated: CASSSVFAGGKLFF.

The rearrangement links TRBV11-3 to TRBJ2-7; the D gene is possibly TRBD1 (6 bases). Looked up from germline, CDR1 is SGHNT and CDR2 is YENEEA. The CDR3 totals 15 residues. Trimming took 5 bases from V and 0 from J, leaving 14 bases between them. CDR3 in amino acids: CASSPGHASSYEQYF. The CDR3 coding sequence is TGTGCCAGCAGCCCGGGACACGCGAGCTCCTACGAGCAGTACTTC.

The chain links TRBV6-5 to TRBJ2-7; 10 bases are a match to TRBD2. The J segment lost 6 bases and the V segment lost 2 bases, leaving 7 bases of the junction unmatched. The germline V gene has CDR1 MNHEY and CDR2 SVGAGI. This CDR3 spans 15 amino acids. CDR3 loop: CASSYQVAGGGEQYF. CDR3 bases: TGTGCCAGCAGTTACCAGGTAGCGGGAGGTGGCGAGCAGTACTTC.

V gene TRBV29-1 combines with J gene TRBJ1-3; D possibly corresponds to TRBD1 (6 bases). Germline CDR1 and CDR2: SQVTM and ANQGSEA. The CDR3 is 15 amino acids. V was shortened by 6 bases and J by 0 bases, with 15 bases between the two germline ends. CDR3 nucleotide sequence: TGCAGCGTACGACAGGCCGCTAGCTCTGGAAACACCATATATTTT. Translation: CSVRQAASSGNTIYF.

In this sample, this clone turned up once. This chain uses TRBV28 with TRBJ1-1; maybe TRBD1 (6 bases). The V and J ends lost 6 bases and 1 base respectively, with 12 bases between them. The CDR3 sequence is 14 residues long. Germline CDR1 MDHEN, CDR2 SYDVKM. CDR3 nucleotide sequence: TGTGCCAGCAGGATACCGGGACAGAACACTGAAGCTTTCTTT. It translates to CASRIPGQNTEAFF.

This clone has just a few counts. The rearrangement links TRBV19 to TRBJ2-3; no clear D. CDR3 size: 14 residues. Trimming removed 6 bases from V and 0 bases from J, with 10 bases in between. The germline gives CDR1 LNHDA, CDR2 SQIVND (reference sequence). The CDR3 is CASRNRASTDTQYF. DNA of the CDR3: TGTGCCAGTAGGAACAGAGCTAGCACAGATACGCAGTATTTT.

The chain couples TRBV7-3 to TRBJ1-2, with 10 bases fitting TRBD1. With V trimmed by 5 bases and J by 3 bases, 6 bases remained unmatched. This CDR3 spans 15 amino acids. Germline V gene sequence: CDR1 SGHTA, CDR2 FQGTGA. The CDR3 sequence: CASSAGTGADYGYTF. The DNA of the CDR3 is TGTGCCAGCAGCGCCGGGACAGGGGCCGACTATGGCTACACCTTC.

The chain carries TRBV5-6 and TRBJ1-4, with TRBD1 matching over 8 bases. The CDR3 has 16 amino acids. The junction had 9 bases not matched to a gene; V was cut back by 3 bases and J by 5 bases. CDR1 and CDR2 from the germline V gene are SGHDT and YYEEEE. For the CDR3, the DNA is TGTGCCAGCAGCTCCATCCAGGGGGCGTCCAATGAAAAACTGTTTTTT. Encoded protein: CASSSIQGASNEKLFF.

This clone has just one count. The chain carries TRBV18 and TRBJ2-5, with a possible D match to TRBD2 (6 bases). V was trimmed by 2 bases and J by 1 base, leaving 8 bases between them. The CDR3 runs 14 residues. Germline CDR1 and CDR2: KGHSH and LQKENI. CDR3 nucleotide sequence: TGTGCCAGCTCACCAGGGGACTTCCAAGAGACCCAGTACTTC. It encodes CASSPGDFQETQYF.

The V and J genes are TRBV5-4 and TRBJ2-7; 7 positions match TRBD2. V was clipped by 5 bases and J by 2 bases; unmatched bases: 7. The CDR3 sequence is 14 residues long. The V gene's germline CDR1 is SGHNT and CDR2 YYREEE (reference sequence). The CDR3 here is CASRRRGGPYEQYF. CDR3 coding DNA: TGTGCCAGCAGGAGAAGGGGAGGGCCCTACGAGCAGTACTTC.

The chain joins TRBV2 to TRBJ1-1; tentative D call: TRBD1 (5 bases). There are 12 residues in the CDR3. V lost 11 bases and J 4 bases, leaving 14 bases between the germline ends. Germline V CDR1 and CDR2: SNHLY, FYNNEI. This chain's CDR3 is CAGQAGGTEAFF. The CDR3, as DNA: TGTGCCGGACAAGCCGGGGGCACTGAAGCTTTCTTT.

J is TRBJ2-3 and V is TRBV5-1; weak D call: TRBD1 (5 bases). With 0 bases removed from V and 1 base from J, the gap between germline ends came to 9 bases. The germline V gene has CDR1 SGHRS and CDR2 YFSETQ. The CDR3 contains 15 residues. For the CDR3, the DNA is TGCGCCAGCAGCTTGGATACAGGCTGCACAGATACGCAGTATTTT. Protein product: CASSLDTGCTDTQYF.